This is a list of T cell receptor beta chains from one sample in a study of blood T cell repertoires in COVID-19. Using immunoSEQ multiplex PCR, the repertoire was profiled, and TCRdb retains in-frame clones only, with some absent. The repertoire holds roughly 60,000 clones, with roughly 84% as singletons. Sequencing was performed on peripheral blood. These TCRs come from a woman aged 60 to 75 with acute or convalescent COVID-19. CDR3s include the opening cysteine and the closing phenylalanine or tryptophan. Each record gives: D gene, J gene, V gene, clone size, CDR3 protein, CDR3 DNA. The D gene is left open where the match is weak. The listing skips clone size in some rows; elsewhere it reads once, few, many or a size class.

>-|TRBJ2-2|TRBV9|-
CASSVSSRGNTGELFF
TGTGCCAGCAGCGTATCGAGCAGGGGGAACACCGGGGAGCTGTTTTTT
>-|TRBJ1-6|TRBV19|-
CASRATASRNSPLHF
TGTGCCAGTAGGGCGACAGCCAGCCGAAATTCACCCCTCCACTTT
>-|TRBJ1-5|TRBV2|-
CASCSGRRQPQHF
TGTGCCAGCTGTTCAGGGCGGCGGCAGCCCCAGCATTTT
>TRBD1|TRBJ2-7|TRBV6-6|-
CASSYQGVNEQYF
TGTGCCAGCAGTTACCAGGGGGTAAACGAGCAGTACTTC
>-|TRBJ1-6|TRBV4-1|-
CASSHGGGLYNSPLHF
TGCGCCAGCAGCCACGGGGGGGGACTCTATAATTCACCCCTCCACTTT
>-|TRBJ1-1|TRBV12-3/TRBV12-4|-
CASSFRQGAEAFF
TGTGCCAGCAGTTTTAGGCAGGGCGCTGAAGCTTTCTTT
>TRBD1|TRBJ1-2|TRBV3-1/TRBV3-2|-
CASSYGQGSGGYTF
TGTGCCAGCAGCTATGGACAGGGCTCGGGAGGCTACACCTTC
>TRBD2|TRBJ2-7|TRBV3-1/TRBV3-2|-
CASSHLSGGLQKQYF
TGTGCCAGCAGCCACCTTAGCGGGGGCCTCCAAAAGCAGTACTTC
>TRBD1|TRBJ1-2|TRBV5-1|-
CASSLAQGVYGYTF
TGCGCCAGCAGCTTGGCACAGGGGGTCTATGGCTACACCTTC
>TRBD1|TRBJ2-7|TRBV7-8|-
CASSSDRDRSSYEQYF
TGTGCCAGCAGCTCGGACCGGGACAGGAGTTCCTACGAGCAGTACTTC
>TRBD2|TRBJ2-3|TRBV3-1/TRBV3-2|-
CASSPGGASTDTQYF
TGTGCCAGCAGCCCCGGGGGGGCCAGCACAGATACGCAGTATTTT
>TRBD1|TRBJ1-2|TRBV11-2|-
CASSPGGTGDHSRGYTF
TGTGCCAGCAGCCCTGGGGGCACAGGGGACCACTCCCGTGGCTACACCTTC
>TRBD1|TRBJ2-1|TRBV18|-
CASSPGQGANNEQFF
TGTGCCAGCTCACCGGGACAGGGGGCTAACAATGAGCAGTTCTTC
>TRBD1|TRBJ1-4|TRBV24-1|-
CATSDRGRGPQGEKLFF
TGTGCCACCAGTGACCGCGGCAGGGGGCCACAAGGAGAAAAACTGTTTTTT
>-|TRBJ2-3|TRBV11-3|-
CASSSGPTDTQYF
TGTGCCAGCAGCTCTGGCCCTACAGATACGCAGTATTTT
>TRBD2|TRBJ2-7|TRBV11-2|-
CASSVTWTSGNEQYF
TGTGCCAGCAGCGTCACTTGGACTAGCGGGAACGAGCAGTACTTC
>-|TRBJ1-2|TRBV25-1|-
CASSESGLANYGYTF
TGTGCCAGCAGTGAATCGGGGTTAGCTAACTATGGCTACACCTTC
>TRBD1|TRBJ1-1|TRBV5-1|few
CASCGQGACAGTEAFF
TGCGCCAGCTGTGGACAGGGGGCCTGTGCTGGCACTGAAGCTTTCTTT
>-|TRBJ1-2|TRBV2|-
CASSEKGGYTF
TGTGCCAGCAGTGAAAAGGGGGGCTACACCTTC
>-|TRBJ1-4|TRBV6-5|-
CASSYSIGVNEKLFF
TGTGCCAGCAGTTACTCGATCGGGGTTAATGAAAAACTGTTTTTT
>TRBD1|TRBJ1-2|TRBV18|once
CASSPGTGNYGYTF
TGTGCCAGCTCACCCGGGACAGGGAACTATGGCTACACCTTC
>-|TRBJ1-1|TRBV7-2|-
CASSSSQGKKTEAFF
TGTGCCAGCAGCTCATCCCAGGGGAAAAAAACTGAAGCTTTCTTT
>-|TRBJ1-3|TRBV9|-
CASSPRSNSGNTIYF
TGTGCCAGCAGCCCTCGATCTAACTCTGGAAACACCATATATTTT
>-|TRBJ2-7|TRBV6-5|few
CASSLKPTSYEQYF
TGTGCCAGCAGCCTGAAGCCGACTAGCTACGAGCAGTACTTC
>-|TRBJ1-3|TRBV6-6|-
CASIPSQGNSGNTIYF
TGTGCCAGCATCCCATCCCAGGGTAACTCTGGAAACACCATATATTTT
>-|TRBJ2-1|TRBV7-8|-
CASRPGESSYNEQFF
TGTGCCAGCAGGCCCGGAGAGAGCTCCTACAATGAGCAGTTCTTC
>TRBD1|TRBJ1-2|TRBV6-1|-
CASSEFLQGEDGYTF
TGTGCCAGCAGTGAATTTCTACAGGGGGAGGATGGCTACACCTTC
>-|TRBJ2-3|TRBV20-1|-
CSASLASDPMNTQYF
TGCAGTGCTAGTTTGGCTAGCGACCCTATGAATACGCAGTATTTT
>TRBD1|TRBJ2-2|TRBV15|-
CATSRAGTGIAGELFF
TGTGCCACCAGCAGAGCCGGGACAGGGATCGCCGGGGAGCTGTTTTTT
>-|TRBJ1-1|TRBV18|-
CASSPPGASAVLNTEAFF
TGTGCCAGCTCACCACCGGGGGCCAGCGCCGTTCTGAACACTGAAGCTTTCTTT
>-|TRBJ1-1|TRBV18|-
CASSPSQNTEAFF
TGTGCCAGCTCACCATCCCAGAACACTGAAGCTTTCTTT
>TRBD1|TRBJ1-5|TRBV5-4|once
CATGTGDSQPQHF
TGTGCCACAGGGACAGGCGACAGTCAGCCCCAGCATTTT
>TRBD1|TRBJ2-2|TRBV7-3|once
CVSSIPGQAELFF
TGTGTCAGCAGCATCCCTGGACAGGCTGAGCTGTTTTTT
>TRBD1|TRBJ2-7|TRBV4-1|once
CASSQGQGDPYF
TGCGCCAGCAGCCAAGGGCAGGGGGATCCGTACTTC
>TRBD2|TRBJ2-2|TRBV5-4|-
CASSLGLDDTGELFF
TGTGCCAGCAGCCTGGGACTAGACGACACCGGGGAGCTGTTTTTT
>TRBD2|TRBJ2-3|TRBV29-1|-
CSTGGGPPDTQYF
TGCAGCACTGGCGGGGGGCCCCCAGATACGCAGTATTTT
>TRBD2|TRBJ2-5|TRBV11-3|-
CASSLSGGADETQYF
TGTGCCAGCAGCTTGTCCGGGGGGGCGGATGAGACCCAGTACTTC
>-|TRBJ1-3|TRBV2|-
CASSPGGGTTGNTIYF
TGTGCCAGCAGCCCGGGTGGGGGCACTACTGGAAACACCATATATTTT
>-|TRBJ1-3|TRBV3-1/TRBV3-2|-
CASSQGRANSGNTIYF
TGTGCCAGCAGCCAAGGGCGGGCTAACTCTGGAAACACCATATATTTT
>TRBD2|TRBJ2-7|TRBV30|once
CAWSVGLALYEQYF
TGTGCCTGGTCTGTAGGACTAGCGCTCTACGAGCAGTACTTC
>TRBD1|TRBJ1-1|TRBV10-2|-
CASRNGQGNTEAFF
TGCGCCAGCCGGAACGGACAGGGAAACACTGAAGCTTTCTTT
>TRBD1|TRBJ1-1|TRBV29-1|-
CSVRQGGETEAFF
TGCAGCGTAAGACAGGGAGGTGAGACTGAAGCTTTCTTT